This T cell receptor beta chain was sequenced during a study of CD8+CD57+ T cells in acquired aplastic anemia. Across the study: Recorded DNA amounts for sorted CD4+ and CD8+ cells had an average of roughly 3.4 ug. Whole-study findings and limits: Common to patients and controls were roughly 30 CD8+ CDR3 sequences.

Patients chosen for sequencing had CD8+CD57+ cells that had expanded, as shown by flow cytometry. Severe acquired aplastic anemia affected all patients. According to the study, genomic DNA was the template for TCR beta VDJ and CDR3 profiling. MiXCR, run by TCRdb on the reads, gives a single entry per CDR3 protein. The repertoire includes about 200,000 distinct CDR3 sequences, over 40% of them detected once, and 15% to 20% sits in the top ten. This clonotype was detected many times. The antigen is unknown. V trimming: 1 base; J trimming: 2 bases; junction bases outside the gene matches: 6. Germline values: CDR1 MNHNS, CDR2 SASEGT. This CDR3 comprises 16 residues.

The sample comprised sorted CD4+, CD8+, or CD8+CD57+ T cells (not recorded which) from PBMCs. This sequence was found in a human donor with aplastic anemia. This rearrangement joins TRBV6-1 to TRBJ2-7; 9 nucleotides match TRBD2. CDR3 in amino acids: CASSEGRLADTYEQYF. The CDR3 DNA reads TGTGCCAGCAGTGAAGGTAGACTAGCGGACACCTACGAGCAGTACTTC.